Listed here are 29 T cell receptor beta chains from one sample, sequenced in a study of radiotherapy plus CTLA-4 blockade in lung cancer. Here immunoSEQ multiplex PCR was the method, and the copy in TCRdb shows in-frame clones only, minus some. The data show about 85,000 clones, approximately 83% seen once. Material: peripheral blood, obtained from a patient treated with radiotherapy plus ipilimumab. These TCRs come from a human donor with non-small cell lung cancer who had a partial response to radiotherapy plus ipilimumab.

The chain has TRBV7-2 and TRBJ2-7, with a weak D call TRBD2 (6 bases). V was trimmed by 2 bases and J by 0 bases, leaving 11 bases between them. This CDR3 region has 15 residues. Looked up from germline, CDR1 is SGHTA and CDR2 is FQGNSA. The DNA for the CDR3 is TGTGCCAGCAGCTTAACGGGGGTCGACTCCTACGAGCAGTACGTC. It yields the protein CASSLTGVDSYEQYV.

The chain recombines TRBV25-1 with TRBJ2-7; 9 positions match TRBD1. V lost 6 bases, J lost 4 bases, and 4 bases stayed unmatched. Germline CDR1 reads MGHDK; CDR2 reads SYGVNS. The CDR3 runs to 13 residues. This CDR3 is CASRGTGSYEQYV. The CDR3 DNA is TGTGCCAGCAGGGGGACAGGGAGTTACGAGCAGTACGTC.

The chain carries TRBV28 and TRBJ1-5, with a tentative D call TRBD1 (5 bases). Germline V gives CDR1 MDHEN, CDR2 SYDVKM. Trimming pared 6 bases from V and 7 bases from J, leaving 13 bases between. The CDR3 has 13 residues. The CDR3 reads CASRRGWRQPQHF. DNA of the CDR3: TGTGCCAGCAGGCGGGGGTGGAGACAGCCCCAGCATTTT. Full variable domain (missing parts from reference TRBV28 and TRBJ1-5): DVKVTQSSRYLVKRTGEKVFLECVQDMDHENMFWYRQDPGLGLRLIYFSYDVKMKEKGDIPEGYSVSREKKERFSLILESASTNQTSMYLCASRRGWRQPQHFGDGTRLSIL.

The genes are TRBV28 and TRBJ1-2, with TRBD1 matching over 11 bases. V lost 5 bases and J lost 4; bases outside the gene matches: 6. This CDR3 region has 15 residues. Per the germline V gene, CDR1 is MDHEN and CDR2 is SYDVKM. In DNA, the CDR3 is TGTGCCAGCAGTCGGACAGGGGGCGCTATCTATGGCTACACCTTC. Translated, it gives CASSRTGGAIYGYTF.

This clone has a single count. The chain recombines TRBV6-4 with TRBJ2-1; no definite D call. V lost 3 bases, J lost 9 bases, and 12 bases lay in between. This CDR3 is 13 amino acids long. CDR1 and CDR2 from the germline V gene are MRHNA and SNTAGT. CDR3 loop: CASSESSRSEQFF. The CDR3 bases are TGTGCCAGCAGTGAATCAAGCCGCTCTGAGCAGTTCTTC.

This chain joins TRBV12-2 and TRBJ2-5; the D call of TRBD1 is as the table states it, not checked on the DNA. The end of the DNA is better explained by TRBJ2-7, so the J call may be wrong. TRBV12-2 is labeled a pseudogene. The CDR3 spans 15 residues. CDR3 in amino acids: CASRLAQDMNYEQYF. CDR3 sequence (DNA): TGTGCAAGTCGCTTAGCGCAGGACATGAACTACGAGCAGTACTTC.

The genes are TRBV5-1 and TRBJ1-6; a weak D match, TRBD1 (6 bases). Trimming stripped 3 bases from V and 6 bases from J, with 13 bases between. The germline V gene encodes CDR1 SGHRS and CDR2 YFSETQ. This CDR3 comprises 15 residues. This chain's CDR3 is CASSSNTGINSPLHF. The CDR3, as DNA: TGCGCCAGCAGCTCAAATACAGGGATTAATTCACCCCTCCACTTT.

The rearrangement links TRBV28 to TRBJ2-4; tentatively, D is TRBD1 (6 bases). This CDR3 contains 16 residues. V lost 4 bases and J 0 bases, leaving 13 bases between the germline ends. Germline V gives CDR1 MDHEN, CDR2 SYDVKM. The DNA of the CDR3 is TGTGCCAGCAGTTCAGGACAGATACTAGCCAAAAACATTCAGTACTTC. As protein: CASSSGQILAKNIQYF.

The V gene is TRBV5-1, the J gene TRBJ2-3; possibly TRBD2 for D (7 bases). Trimming removed 7 bases at V and 2 bases at J, with 14 bases between. The CDR3 length is 14 residues. Looked up from germline, CDR1 is SGHRS and CDR2 is YFSETQ. CDR3: CASGKGGDTDTQYF. The CDR3, as DNA: TGCGCCAGCGGAAAAGGGGGGGACACAGATACGCAGTATTTT.

The rearrangement joins TRBV18 to TRBJ1-5; 9 nucleotides line up with TRBD1. Trimming cost V 2 bases and J 2 bases; bases outside gene matches: 13. CDR1 is KGHSH and CDR2 is LQKENI in the germline V gene. This CDR3 contains 19 residues. This chain's CDR3 is CASSPMNRGRSGGNQPQHF. Written as DNA, the CDR3 is TGTGCCAGCTCACCAATGAACAGGGGGCGAAGCGGCGGCAATCAGCCCCAGCATTTT.

The V gene is TRBV28, the J gene TRBJ1-5; D perhaps matches TRBD1 (6 bases). The CDR3 is 15 amino acids. Germline V gene sequence: CDR1 MDHEN, CDR2 SYDVKM. The V end was cut by 5 bases, the J end by 0 bases, with 11 bases between. The CDR3 DNA reads TGTGCCAGCAGTCTGCGAGGGGGTAGCAATCAGCCCCAGCATTTT. Residues: CASSLRGGSNQPQHF. Combining the CDR3 with reference TRBV28 and TRBJ1-5 gives the whole variable domain DVKVTQSSRYLVKRTGEKVFLECVQDMDHENMFWYRQDPGLGLRLIYFSYDVKMKEKGDIPEGYSVSREKKERFSLILESASTNQTSMYLCASSLRGGSNQPQHFGDGTRLSIL.

The gene calls are TRBV21-1 and TRBJ2-5; TRBD2 is taken as the D call from the table, unchecked against the DNA. The DNA end is a closer match to TRBJ2-7, so the J assignment may be wrong. TRBV21-1 is an annotated pseudogene. The CDR3 runs to 17 residues. CDR3 residues: CASSCRREGRRAYEQYF. CDR3 bases: TGTGCCAGCAGCTGCAGGCGGGAAGGCCGGAGGGCCTACGAGCAGTACTTC.

J is TRBJ2-1 and V is TRBV7-2; 8 positions agree with TRBD2. With V trimmed by 5 bases and J by 4 bases, 13 bases remained unmatched. The V gene's germline CDR1 is SGHTA and CDR2 FQGNSA. The CDR3 length is 17 residues. DNA for the CDR3: TGTGCCAGCAGCAAAAAGCCGGGACTAGGATTATACAATGAGCAGTTCTTC. It specifies CASSKKPGLGLYNEQFF.

This clone was detected only a few times. V is TRBV14 and J is TRBJ2-3; D remains ambiguous. Between the trimmed V and J ends, which lost 1 base and 10 bases, there was a span of 12 bases. Germline V gene data show CDR1 as SGHDN and CDR2 as FVKESK. The CDR3 sequence is 13 residues long. Here the CDR3 DNA reads TGTGCCAGCAGCCAAGCCCGCCAGGCTGCGCAGTATTTT. This sequence encodes CASSQARQAAQYF. Full variable domain (rest looked up from reference TRBV14 and TRBJ2-3): EAGVTQFPSHSVIEKGQTVTLRCDPISGHDNLYWYRRVMGKEIKFLLHFVKESKQDESGMPNNRFLAERTGGTYSTLKVQPAELEDSGVYFCASSQARQAAQYFGPGTRLTVL.

The V and J genes are TRBV5-1 and TRBJ1-1; 7 positions agree with TRBD1. The CDR3 runs 14 residues. Looked up from germline, CDR1 is SGHRS and CDR2 is YFSETQ. V lost 4 bases, J lost 1 base, and 4 bases stayed unmatched. CDR3 in DNA: TGCGCCAGCAGCACGACAGGGAGGAACACTGAAGCTTTCTTT. This gives the protein CASSTTGRNTEAFF.

V usage is TRBV5-4 and J usage is TRBJ2-5, with D maybe TRBD2 (6 bases). This CDR3 region has 15 residues. Looked up from germline, CDR1 is SGHNT and CDR2 is YYREEE (reference sequence). V lost 8 bases to trimming and J lost 4 bases, with 21 bases between them. The CDR3 DNA reads TGTGCCAGTTCCCTAGAGGGAGGTCCCAGAGAGACCCAGTACTTC. Protein: CASSLEGGPRETQYF.

The chain recombines TRBV14 with TRBJ2-3, with 7 bases fitting TRBD2. Germline V lookup: CDR1 SGHDN, CDR2 FVKESK. The CDR3 length is 16 residues. Trimming removed 2 bases from V and 2 bases from J; junction bases left unmatched: 7. The CDR3 reads CASSQSSLAVTDTQYF. As DNA, the CDR3 is TGTGCCAGCAGCCAATCTTCCCTAGCGGTCACAGATACGCAGTATTTT.

The genes are TRBV5-4 and TRBJ2-2, with 7 bases that match TRBD2. The CDR3 is 17 residues long. Germline-derived CDR1 and CDR2 are SGHNT and YYREEE (reference sequence). The V and J ends lost 0 bases and 0 bases, in that order; junction bases with no gene match: 5. Written as DNA, the CDR3 is TGTGCCAGCAGCTTGGTGGGACTAAGGGCGAACACCGGGGAGCTGTTTTTT. Amino acids: CASSLVGLRANTGELFF.

The chain links TRBV5-4 to TRBJ1-1, with 8 bases that match TRBD1. The CDR3 totals 15 residues. From germline, CDR1 is SGHNT and CDR2 YYREEE (reference sequence). Unmatched junction bases numbered 6, after V lost 4 bases and J lost 1 base. The CDR3 nucleotides are TGTGCCAGCAGCCGGCTACAGGGGGGGAACACTGAAGCTTTCTTT. Protein sequence: CASSRLQGGNTEAFF.

This clone was found a few times. This chain joins TRBV14 and TRBJ2-1; D unclear. The CDR3 is made up of 13 amino acids. Germline CDR1 is SGHDN and CDR2 is FVKESK. V was shortened by 5 bases and J by 11 bases, with 16 bases between the two germline ends. The CDR3 region is CASSNAGPSKQFF. The CDR3, as DNA: TGTGCCAGCAGCAATGCAGGTCCTTCCAAGCAGTTCTTC.

The rearrangement links TRBV5-8 to TRBJ2-1; tentative D call: TRBD2 (7 bases). V was shortened by 7 bases and J by 10 bases, with 21 bases between the two germline ends. The CDR3 loop spans 14 amino acids. Germline-derived CDR1 and CDR2 are SGHTS and YDEGEE. The CDR3 here is CASFRGASYVEQFF. CDR3 DNA: TGTGCCAGCTTCCGGGGGGCCTCGTACGTGGAGCAGTTCTTC.

The rearrangement links TRBV18 to TRBJ2-4; D ambiguous. The V end was cut by 4 bases, the J end by 2 bases, with 15 bases between. The CDR3 sequence is 16 residues long. In germline, CDR1 is KGHSH, CDR2 LQKENI. CDR3 nucleotide sequence: TGTGCCAGCTCACGGATATCTTCCGGGTCCAAAAACATTCAGTACTTC. Its translation: CASSRISSGSKNIQYF.

The gene calls are TRBV4-1 and TRBJ2-7; D is unclear. This CDR3 is 14 amino acids long. The germline V gene has CDR1 MGHRA and CDR2 YSYEKL. V lost 2 bases, J lost 4 bases, and 12 bases lay in between. The CDR3 loop reads CASSQKAAEYEQYV. The CDR3 nucleotides read TGCGCCAGCAGCCAAAAGGCGGCCGAGTACGAGCAGTACGTC.

The rearrangement uses TRBV27 and TRBJ1-5; D is perhaps TRBD1 (5 bases). With 5 bases removed from V and 0 bases from J, the gap between germline ends came to 11 bases. The CDR3 has 15 residues. The germline V gene has CDR1 MNHEY and CDR2 SMNVEV (reference sequence). The CDR3 is CASSLEGISNQPQHF. As DNA, the CDR3 is TGTGCCAGCAGTCTGGAGGGGATTAGCAATCAGCCCCAGCATTTT.

The chain links TRBV18 to TRBJ2-1; 9 nucleotides agree with TRBD1. CDR3 length: 15 amino acids. V dropped 3 bases and J dropped 4; count of bases not matched to a gene: 4. Germline-derived CDR1 and CDR2 are KGHSH and LQKENI. CDR3 nucleotides: TGTGCCAGCTCACCTGGGACAGGGATTTACAATGAGCAGTTCTTC. This codes for CASSPGTGIYNEQFF.

This rearrangement joins TRBV4-1 to TRBJ2-5, with TRBD2 matching 11 bases. The J segment lost 2 bases and the V segment lost 2 bases, leaving 7 bases of the junction unmatched. The germline CDR1 and CDR2 sequences are MGHRA and YSYEKL. CDR3 length: 17 amino acids. CDR3 region: CASSQSLAGGLQETQYF. The DNA of the CDR3 is TGCGCCAGCAGCCAAAGTTTAGCGGGAGGGCTTCAAGAGACCCAGTACTTC.

The CDR3 bases are TGTGCCAGCAGTCCAGGACTAGCGGGAGGGTACGAGCAGTACTTC. It encodes CASSPGLAGGYEQYF. The chain couples TRBV27 to TRBJ2-7; TRBD2 agrees at 15 bases. The V gene's germline CDR1 is MNHEY and CDR2 SMNVEV (reference sequence). The CDR3 loop spans 15 amino acids. The junction had 3 bases not matched to a gene; V was cut back by 5 bases and J by 4 bases.

The V gene is TRBV19, the J gene TRBJ2-1; 10 nucleotides line up with TRBD2. Germline CDR1 is LNHDA and CDR2 is SQIVND (reference sequence). V lost 1 base to trimming and J lost 9 bases; unmatched junction nucleotides: 3. This CDR3 is 14 amino acids long. The CDR3 reads CASSIASGRGEQFF. The CDR3 bases are TGTGCCAGTAGTATAGCCAGCGGGAGGGGTGAGCAGTTCTTC.

The V call is TRBV6-5, the J call TRBJ2-3, with D perhaps matching TRBD2 (5 bases). Per the germline V gene, CDR1 is MNHEY and CDR2 is SVGAGI. V was cut by 8 bases and J by 2 bases, with 14 bases left in between. The CDR3 covers 14 residues. The CDR3 DNA follows: TGTGCCAGCCAAAACGGGGTCCCCACAGATACGCAGTATTTT. It is translated as CASQNGVPTDTQYF.